This T cell receptor (beta chain) was sequenced during a study of beta chain features in type 1 diabetes. On the study more broadly: Patients looked much like healthy donors when it came to age, gender and cell yields. Sorted cells from all samples, numbering roughly 100 million, were examined. Regarding the study as a whole: Type 1 diabetes patients had TCRB CDR3s that were shorter (moderately but significantly so) in all four CD4+ subsets.

This CDR3 is built from 17 residues. Germline CDR1 and CDR2: LNHDA and SQIVND (reference sequence). Germline trimming cut 3 bases from V and 4 bases from J; bases unmatched to any gene: 8. About this clone itself: Its antigen is undetermined.

The entirety of the isolated RNA underwent reverse transcription, so expressed TCRB transcripts were sequenced. TCRdb's table, derived via immunoSEQ multiplex PCR, lists solely in-frame clones and lacks some. Of around 300,000 clones in the sample, roughly 8% were seen once. The receptor's source is a woman younger than 30 in good health. This chain links TRBV19 with TRBJ1-5, with TRBD1 matching over 11 bases. The sample comprised central memory CD4+ T cells from blood. This chain's CDR3 is CASSMLKRDRGNQPQHF. The CDR3 region has the DNA TGTGCCAGTAGTATGTTGAAGAGGGACAGGGGGAATCAGCCCCAGCATTTT. Full variable domain (missing parts from reference TRBV19 and TRBJ1-5): DGGITQSPKYLFRKEGQNVTLSCEQNLNHDAMYWYRQDPGQGLRLIYYSQIVNDFQKGDIAEGYSVSREKKESFPLTVTSAQKNPTAFYLCASSMLKRDRGNQPQHFGDGTRLSIL.